A few counts support the clone carrying this TCR beta chain. This specimen belongs to a study of CD8+ T cells in alopecia areata. Treatment: oral pan-JAK inhibitor, 5-10 mg twice daily. In each case, RNA was isolated and then reverse transcribed into cDNA as the sequencing template. The assay was immunoSEQ multiplex PCR, and TCRdb's table has in-frame clones only and misses some. The table lists 150,000 to 200,000 clones, roughly 60% of them singletons. This CDR3 is built from 13 residues. V was clipped by 6 bases and J by 4 bases, with 15 bases between them. Germline CDR1 SQVTM, CDR2 ANQGSEA. This chain links TRBV29-1 with TRBJ1-1, with D maybe TRBD1 (5 bases). The clonotype was recovered from a human donor with alopecia areata. The sequencing used CD4+ T cells sorted from blood, collected at week 24, from a patient treated with tofacitinib. The CDR3 loop reads CSVRDLGLTEAFF. Written as DNA, the CDR3 is TGCAGCGTCCGGGACTTGGGGCTCACTGAAGCTTTCTTT. The whole variable domain, remainder taken from reference TRBV29-1 and TRBJ1-1, is SAVISQKPSRDICQRGTSLTIQCQVDSQVTMMFWYRQQPGQSLTLIATANQGSEATYESGFVIDKFPISRPNLTFSTLTVSNMSPEDSSIYLCSVRDLGLTEAFFGQGTRLTVV.